The T cell receptor (beta chain) under discussion was sequenced for a study of multiple sclerosis patients with progressive multifocal leukoencephalopathy. Time point reported: five to six months of natalizumab therapy. TCRdb keeps only in-frame clones here, not all; method: immunoSEQ multiplex PCR. The sample has around 30,000 clones; around nine tenths are singletons. CDR1 and CDR2 from the germline V gene are SNHLY and FYNNEI. There are 15 residues in the CDR3. The V gene lost 8 bases and the J gene lost 4 bases, with 20 bases spanning the gap. The sequences come from PBMCs, collected from a patient treated with natalizumab. The TCR comes from a human donor with multiple sclerosis. The genes are TRBV2 and TRBJ1-1; D unresolved. CDR3 region: CASGSGASGGTEAFF. DNA for the CDR3: TGTGCCAGCGGTAGTGGAGCGAGTGGTGGCACTGAAGCTTTCTTT.